A single sample gave rise to the 32 T cell receptor beta chains below, sequenced in a study of cytotoxic CD8 clonotypes in ibrutinib-treated CLL. Profiling relied on immunoSEQ multiplex PCR, and the TCRdb table lists in-frame clones only, not all of them. Of around 40,000 clones listed, 60% to 75% were seen once; the top ten hold roughly a tenth. The specimen comprised PBMCs, sampled at disease progression, from a patient treated with ibrutinib. Source of these receptors: a human donor with chronic lymphocytic leukemia.

The rearrangement uses TRBV9 and TRBJ2-7; D is possibly TRBD1 or TRBD2 (6 bases each). This CDR3 is 15 amino acids long. Germline values: CDR1 SGDLS, CDR2 YYNGEE. Trimming shortened V by 3 bases and J by 7 bases, and 20 bases separated the two germline ends. The CDR3 DNA reads as TGTGCCAGCAGCGGAGGGGGGACGGAGCCCTTGGAGCAGTACTTC. Amino acids: CASSGGGTEPLEQYF.

The chain links TRBV18 to TRBJ1-1, with D unresolved. V lost 3 bases, J lost 3 bases, and 8 bases lay in between. The CDR3 has 13 amino acids. Germline V gene lookup returns CDR1 KGHSH and CDR2 LQKENI. CDR3 amino acids: CASSPTEDTEAFF. In nucleotides, the CDR3 is TGTGCCAGCTCACCCACGGAGGACACTGAAGCTTTCTTT.

This chain links TRBV4-1 with TRBJ1-5, with D unclear. The CDR3 covers 17 residues. V lost 0 bases to trimming and J lost 9 bases, with 21 bases between them. Per germline, CDR1 MGHRA and CDR2 YSYEKL. This chain's CDR3 is CASSQDSPQGQRRPQHF. The CDR3 region has the DNA TGCGCCAGCAGCCAAGATTCGCCACAAGGCCAGAGACGGCCCCAGCATTTT.

The chain joins TRBV5-4 to TRBJ2-5, with D uncertain. The germline V gene encodes CDR1 SGHNT and CDR2 YYREEE (reference sequence). The CDR3 spans 13 residues. Between the trimmed V and J ends, which lost 4 bases and 7 bases, there was a span of 14 bases. The CDR3 region is CASSIATVGTQYF. CDR3 bases: TGTGCCAGCAGCATCGCCACTGTTGGGACCCAGTACTTC.

The rearrangement joins TRBV4-2 to TRBJ2-1, with 9 nucleotides matching TRBD1. V shed 2 bases and J 7 bases; nucleotides not matched to a gene: 3. The CDR3 sequence is 14 residues long. Germline CDR1 LGHNA, CDR2 YNFKEQ. CDR3 loop: CASSQMDRGNEQFF. The CDR3 nucleotides read TGTGCCAGCAGCCAAATGGACAGGGGTAATGAGCAGTTCTTC.

V and J are TRBV11-3 and TRBJ2-5; 14 nucleotides line up with TRBD2. The CDR3 is 17 amino acids. Germline CDR1 reads SGHNT; CDR2 reads YENEEA. With 5 bases clipped from V and 5 bases from J, the junction kept 10 bases outside the gene matches. The CDR3 DNA reads TGTGCCAGCAGCCCGGGGACTAGCGGGGGCCCCTTGGAGACCCAGTACTTC. This encodes CASSPGTSGGPLETQYF. Variable domain in full (rest from reference TRBV11-3 and TRBJ2-5): EAGVVQSPRYKIIEKKQPVAFWCNPISGHNTLYWYLQNLGQGPELLIRYENEEAVDDSQLPKDRFSAERLKGVDSTLKIQPAELGDSAVYLCASSPGTSGGPLETQYFGPGTRLLVL.

This clone was observed a single time. CDR3 in DNA: TGCAGCGTCATAGCGGGAGCGGCCAATGAGCAGTTCTTC. It specifies CSVIAGAANEQFF. The chain recombines TRBV29-1 with TRBJ2-1, with TRBD2 matching 9 bases. The CDR3 is made up of 13 amino acids. V lost 6 bases and J lost 6; bases outside the gene matches: 6. Per the germline V gene, CDR1 is SQVTM and CDR2 is ANQGSEA.

The V and J genes are TRBV18 and TRBJ1-1; D may be TRBD1 (5 bases). The CDR3 loop spans 14 amino acids. The V end lost 2 bases, the J end lost 1 base, and 8 bases lay between the germline ends. Germline V gene data show CDR1 as KGHSH and CDR2 as LQKENI. CDR3 sequence: CASSPGAGNTEAFF. CDR3 sequence (DNA): TGTGCCAGCTCACCAGGGGCAGGGAACACTGAAGCTTTCTTT.

This chain connects TRBV5-1 to TRBJ2-1; D uncertain. Trimming shortened V by 1 base and J by 1 base, and 6 bases separated the two germline ends. This CDR3 contains 14 residues. Germline V CDR1 and CDR2: SGHRS, YFSETQ. Here the CDR3 reads CASSLLPSYNEQFF. CDR3 bases: TGCGCCAGCAGCTTGTTGCCGTCCTACAATGAGCAGTTCTTC. Filled out from reference TRBV5-1 and TRBJ2-1, the complete variable domain reads KAGVTQTPRYLIKTRGQQVTLSCSPISGHRSVSWYQQTPGQGLQFLFEYFSETQRNKGNFPGRFSGRQFSNSRSEMNVSTLELGDSALYLCASSLLPSYNEQFFGPGTRLTVL.

The genes are TRBV5-6 and TRBJ2-7, with 8 nucleotides matching TRBD1. This CDR3 is built from 13 residues. Germline loops: CDR1 SGHDT, CDR2 YYEEEE. After removal of 2 bases from V and 6 bases from J, the junction contained 4 bases not matched to a gene. The DNA for the CDR3 is TGTGCCAGCAGCTTCGGACAGGGCTTCGAGCAGTACTTC. Its translation is CASSFGQGFEQYF.

V and J are TRBV28 and TRBJ1-3, with D possibly matching TRBD1 (5 bases). Germline values: CDR1 MDHEN, CDR2 SYDVKM. With 1 base removed from V and 2 bases from J, the gap between germline ends came to 12 bases. The CDR3 has 16 amino acids. CDR3 sequence: CASSLYPLGAGNTIYF. The DNA of the CDR3 is TGTGCCAGCAGTTTATACCCCTTGGGGGCTGGAAACACCATATATTTT.

The chain couples TRBV5-1 to TRBJ1-1; D remains ambiguous. V was clipped by 0 bases and J by 3 bases, with 12 bases between them. Germline CDR1 SGHRS, CDR2 YFSETQ. CDR3 length: 15 amino acids. The chain's CDR3 is CASSLVGLSDTEAFF. The CDR3 bases are TGCGCCAGCAGCTTGGTGGGGTTAAGTGACACTGAAGCTTTCTTT.

This chain links TRBV6-5 with TRBJ1-6; no clear D. This CDR3 is built from 13 residues. Per the germline V gene, CDR1 is MNHEY and CDR2 is SVGAGI. V was clipped by 0 bases and J by 9 bases, with 6 bases between them. In nucleotides, the CDR3 is TGTGCCAGCAGTTACTCGGACGGTTCACCCCTCCACTTT. Translation gives CASSYSDGSPLHF.

This chain connects TRBV5-1 to TRBJ2-2; a weak D match, TRBD1 (7 bases). Germline V gives CDR1 SGHRS, CDR2 YFSETQ. V was clipped by 4 bases and J by 5 bases, with 15 bases between them. The CDR3 spans 15 residues. CDR3 region: CASSGGGTDTGELFF. As DNA, the CDR3 is TGCGCCAGCAGCGGAGGGGGCACTGATACCGGGGAGCTGTTTTTT.

The CDR3 is CATSSRKEKHNEQFF. The DNA of the CDR3 is TGTGCCACCAGCAGCAGGAAGGAGAAACACAATGAGCAGTTCTTC. V usage is TRBV15 and J usage is TRBJ2-1; D gene ambiguous. The CDR3 has 15 amino acids. The germline V gene has CDR1 LNHNV and CDR2 YYDKDF (reference sequence). V was shortened by 3 bases and J by 5 bases, with 14 bases between the two germline ends.

The chain recombines TRBV19 with TRBJ1-5, with 7 bases aligning to TRBD1. The CDR3 is 15 residues long. Germline loops: CDR1 LNHDA, CDR2 SQIVND (reference sequence). Trimming cost V 5 bases and J 4 bases; bases outside gene matches: 8. CDR3: CASSFVQGWNQPQHF. CDR3 DNA sequence: TGTGCCAGTAGTTTCGTACAGGGGTGGAATCAGCCCCAGCATTTT.

This clone was detected once. This chain connects TRBV5-6 to TRBJ1-4; 7 bases agree with TRBD1. This CDR3 is 14 amino acids long. Trimming cost V 0 bases and J 7 bases; bases outside gene matches: 3. Germline CDR1 reads SGHDT; CDR2 reads YYEEEE. The CDR3 spells CASSLGGGGEKLFF. CDR3 DNA: TGTGCCAGCAGCTTGGGAGGGGGCGGTGAAAAACTGTTTTTT. The entire variable domain, with the rest obtained from reference TRBV5-6 and TRBJ1-4, is as follows: DAGVTQSPTHLIKTRGQQVTLRCSPKSGHDTVSWYQQALGQGPQFIFQYYEEEERQRGNFPDRFSGHQFPNYSSELNVNALLLGDSALYLCASSLGGGGEKLFFGSGTQLSVL.

This clone was recorded once. This rearrangement joins TRBV7-9 to TRBJ2-5; 12 bases align to TRBD1. The germline CDR1 and CDR2 sequences are SEHNR and FQNEAQ (reference sequence). This CDR3 comprises 15 residues. J gave up 1 base and V 7 bases, and 4 bases lay outside the gene matches. CDR3 in DNA: TGTGCCAGCAATGGGGGACAGGGGGCCCAAGAGACCCAGTACTTC. Translation gives CASNGGQGAQETQYF.

V usage is TRBV7-6 and J usage is TRBJ1-4; unclear D gene. The CDR3 spans 14 residues. Germline lookup yields CDR1 SGHVS and CDR2 FNYEAQ. The V and J ends lost 5 bases and 0 bases respectively, with 7 bases between them. The CDR3 here is CASSRVATNEKLFF. CDR3 DNA: TGTGCCAGCAGCCGTGTTGCAACTAATGAAAAACTGTTTTTT.

The chain recombines TRBV11-2 with TRBJ2-2; tentative D call: TRBD1 (6 bases). The CDR3 loop spans 14 amino acids. Germline values: CDR1 SGHAT, CDR2 FQNNGV. V was shortened by 7 bases and J by 2 bases, with 11 bases between the two germline ends. The CDR3 spells CASNRDTNTGELFF. The CDR3 DNA reads as TGTGCCAGCAACCGGGACACAAACACCGGGGAGCTGTTTTTT.

The V call is TRBV18, the J call TRBJ2-1, with TRBD1 identical over 8 bases. V lost 3 bases and J lost 7; bases outside the gene matches: 8. Germline CDR1 KGHSH, CDR2 LQKENI. The CDR3 is 15 amino acids. The CDR3 nucleotides are TGTGCCAGCTCACCGTACCCGGGACAGGAGAATGAGCAGTTCTTC. It codes for CASSPYPGQENEQFF.

V and J are TRBV6-5 and TRBJ2-2; possibly TRBD1 or TRBD2 for D (5 bases each). CDR1 and CDR2 from the germline V gene are MNHEY and SVGAGI. V shed 4 bases and J shed 6 bases, with 18 bases lying between them. The CDR3 loop spans 16 amino acids. CDR3 coding DNA: TGTGCCAGCAGTTGGACCGGGACCCCACCCGCCGGGGAGCTGTTTTTT. Amino acids: CASSWTGTPPAGELFF.

The gene calls are TRBV6-5 and TRBJ2-3, with 9 bases identical to TRBD2. The CDR3 runs to 14 residues. Germline CDR1 is MNHEY and CDR2 is SVGAGI. The V gene end was trimmed by 7 bases and the J gene end by 4 bases; junction bases not matched to a gene: 6. CDR3 sequence (DNA): TGTGCCAGCATGGTGGCGGGAGGGGCAGATACGCAGTATTTT. Amino acid sequence: CASMVAGGADTQYF.

The J gene is TRBJ2-1, the V gene TRBV29-1; 7 bases match TRBD1. This CDR3 comprises 10 residues. The ends lost 7 bases at V and 15 bases at J; junction bases unmatched: 9. CDR1 is SQVTM, CDR2 ANQGSEA, per germline. This CDR3 is CSARTGDRFF. The DNA of the CDR3 is TGCAGCGCCAGGACAGGAGACAGGTTCTTC.

This clone showed up just a few times. This chain uses TRBV19 with TRBJ1-4; D is perhaps TRBD1 (5 bases). Germline V CDR1 and CDR2: LNHDA, SQIVND (reference sequence). V was trimmed by 6 bases and J by 8 bases, leaving 19 bases between them. CDR3 length equals 15 residues. CDR3 in DNA: TGTGCCAGTAGACCTACCGCGGGGGGTGAAGAAAAACTGTTTTTT. This sequence encodes CASRPTAGGEEKLFF.

The chain is built from TRBV30 and TRBJ2-5; 8 nucleotides align to TRBD1. V lost 3 bases and J lost 1; bases outside the gene matches: 7. Germline values: CDR1 GTSNPN, CDR2 SVGIG (reference sequence). The CDR3 has 15 amino acids. The DNA for the CDR3 is TGTGCCTGGAGGGGTCAGGGGGCTGGCCAAGAGACCCAGTACTTC. Its protein product is CAWRGQGAGQETQYF. The full variable domain, with the rest looked up from reference TRBV30 and TRBJ2-5, is SQTIHQWPATLVQPVGSPLSLECTVEGTSNPNLYWYRQAAGRGLQLLFYSVGIGQISSEVPQNLSASRPQDRQFILSSKKLLLSDSGFYLCAWRGQGAGQETQYFGPGTRLLVL.

The chain combines TRBV19 with TRBJ1-5; the D gene is possibly TRBD1 (6 bases). The germline V gene has CDR1 LNHDA and CDR2 SQIVND (reference sequence). The germline V and J ends were trimmed by 2 bases and 7 bases, with 24 bases remaining between them. CDR3 length: 18 residues. The CDR3 region is CASSIFFGGATPDQPQHF. The CDR3 coding sequence is TGTGCCAGTAGTATATTTTTTGGGGGGGCGACCCCGGACCAGCCCCAGCATTTT. Full variable domain (outside the CDR3, taken from reference TRBV19 and TRBJ1-5): DGGITQSPKYLFRKEGQNVTLSCEQNLNHDAMYWYRQDPGQGLRLIYYSQIVNDFQKGDIAEGYSVSREKKESFPLTVTSAQKNPTAFYLCASSIFFGGATPDQPQHFGDGTRLSIL.

This clone was observed a single time. The chain couples TRBV16 to TRBJ2-5; D uncertain. The CDR3 loop spans 13 amino acids. Trimming removed 2 bases at V and 2 bases at J, with 6 bases between. Germline CDR1 and CDR2: KGHSY and FQNENV. CDR3 DNA sequence: TGTGCCAGCAGCCAAGGCTGGCAAGAGACCCAGTACTTC. This encodes CASSQGWQETQYF.

The chain employs TRBV5-1 and TRBJ2-1; 9 bases fit TRBD1. V lost 4 bases, J lost 8 bases, and 7 bases stayed unmatched. Per the germline V gene, CDR1 is SGHRS and CDR2 is YFSETQ. This CDR3 contains 14 residues. The CDR3 is CASSPGQGYHEQFF. CDR3 DNA sequence: TGCGCCAGCAGCCCGGGACAGGGTTACCATGAGCAGTTCTTC. Full variable domain (missing parts from reference TRBV5-1 and TRBJ2-1): KAGVTQTPRYLIKTRGQQVTLSCSPISGHRSVSWYQQTPGQGLQFLFEYFSETQRNKGNFPGRFSGRQFSNSRSEMNVSTLELGDSALYLCASSPGQGYHEQFFGPGTRLTVL.

The V gene is TRBV28, the J gene TRBJ2-7, with D hard to call. The CDR3 has 15 amino acids. Germline V gene data show CDR1 as MDHEN and CDR2 as SYDVKM. The germline V and J ends were trimmed by 8 bases and 2 bases, with 19 bases remaining between them. The CDR3, as DNA: TGTGCCAGCCCACCTAGAGGCAGTCCTGCCTACGAGCAGTACTTC. It specifies CASPPRGSPAYEQYF. Filled out from reference TRBV28 and TRBJ2-7, the complete variable domain reads DVKVTQSSRYLVKRTGEKVFLECVQDMDHENMFWYRQDPGLGLRLIYFSYDVKMKEKGDIPEGYSVSREKKERFSLILESASTNQTSMYLCASPPRGSPAYEQYFGPGTRLTVT.

The chain joins TRBV11-3 to TRBJ2-2, with D possibly being TRBD2 (6 bases). The CDR3 has 18 amino acids. Trimming removed 4 bases from V and 0 bases from J, with 18 bases in between. Looked up from germline, CDR1 is SGHNT and CDR2 is YENEEA. CDR3 in amino acids: CASSSTSRLDPNTGELFF. DNA for the CDR3: TGTGCCAGCAGCTCCACCTCTAGACTAGACCCGAACACCGGGGAGCTGTTTTTT.

This chain connects TRBV7-9 to TRBJ2-5; TRBD2 matches 9 bases. The CDR3 is 15 amino acids. The V gene's germline CDR1 is SEHNR and CDR2 FQNEAQ (reference sequence). J lost 2 bases, V lost 2 bases, and 3 bases had no gene match. The CDR3 is CASSLRLAAQETQYF. CDR3 nucleotide sequence: TGTGCCAGCAGCTTAAGACTAGCGGCTCAAGAGACCCAGTACTTC.